One and the same sample provided the 26 T cell receptor beta chains below, sequenced in a study of neurological immune-mediated disorders. TCRdb fed the 5' RACE reads into MiXCR, producing one record per CDR3 protein. The sample carries 93,000 or so distinct CDR3 sequences, about 10% recorded once. Time point here: longitudinal time-point 3. Sequenced: PBMCs. These TCRs come from a female donor with HTLV-1-associated myelopathy (HAM/TSP).

This clonotype rates as medium-sized. This chain connects TRBV7-8 to TRBJ1-1; no clear D gene. The germline V gene has CDR1 SGHVS and CDR2 FQNEAQ. The CDR3 contains 15 residues. V shed 5 bases and J shed 0 bases, with 13 bases lying between them. The CDR3 loop is CASSPGLHMNTEAFF. CDR3 bases: TGTGCCAGCAGCCCGGGTCTCCACATGAACACTGAAGCTTTCTTT.

With respect to this clonotype: The DNA is left out, because the CDR3 cannot be placed on it with certainty; the CDR3 is given as TCRdb lists it. The chain is built from TRBV7-9 and TRBJ2-1; the table's TRBD2 call for D was not verified on the DNA. From germline, CDR1 is SEHNR and CDR2 FQNEAQ (reference sequence). The CDR3 is 21 residues long, ends included. CDR3 amino acids: CASSFYICSAAGRVTYNEQFF.

This clonotype was seen repeatedly, ten times or more. This chain joins TRBV9 and TRBJ2-6; the D is unclear. V was shortened by 0 bases and J by 3 bases, with 7 bases between the two germline ends. Germline CDR1 SGDLS, CDR2 YYNGEE. The CDR3 has 15 residues. CDR3 nucleotides: TGTGCCAGCAGCGTAGCGCTAGATGGGGCCAACGTCCTGACTTTC. It codes for CASSVALDGANVLTF.

This clonotype was counted ten times or more. The chain links TRBV12-3 or TRBV12-4 to TRBJ1-5, with TRBD1 matching 10 bases. The V segment lost 3 bases and the J segment 3 bases; nucleotides outside the gene matches: 11. The CDR3 runs to 18 residues. The CDR3 DNA reads TGTGCCAGCAGTTTGGGACAGGGGCCTTCTAGTCCCAATCAGCCCCAGCATTTT. This codes for CASSLGQGPSSPNQPQHF.

This clonotype has ten or more counts. V usage is TRBV18 and J usage is TRBJ2-5; D ambiguous. CDR1 is KGHSH and CDR2 is LQKENI in the germline V gene. The CDR3 consists of 13 residues. The V end lost 5 bases, the J end lost 5 bases, and 12 bases lay between the germline ends. The CDR3 DNA sequence: TGTGCCAGCTCATCGGGCATGGAGGAGACCCAGTACTTC. Protein sequence: CASSSGMEETQYF.

This clonotype was observed many times. V gene TRBV5-6 combines with J gene TRBJ2-3; D may be TRBD2 (6 bases). Germline-derived CDR1 and CDR2 are SGHDT and YYEEEE. With 4 bases removed from V and 6 bases from J, the gap between germline ends came to 15 bases. The CDR3 covers 14 residues. The CDR3 sequence: CASSPPGVLDTQYF. CDR3 in DNA: TGTGCCAGCAGCCCCCCGGGGGTTCTCGATACGCAGTATTTT.

The V gene is TRBV5-1, the J gene TRBJ2-3; 8 bases are shared with TRBD1. The CDR3 contains 16 residues. V dropped 0 bases and J dropped 1; count of bases not matched to a gene: 4. Per germline, CDR1 SGHRS and CDR2 YFSETQ. The CDR3 protein is CASSLGAGGGTDTQYF. The CDR3 DNA follows: TGCGCCAGCAGCTTGGGCGCAGGGGGCGGCACAGATACGCAGTATTTT.

This clonotype has at least ten counts. The rearrangement uses TRBV10-3 and TRBJ2-5, with D perhaps being TRBD1 or TRBD2 (6 bases each). Germline lookup yields CDR1 ENHRY and CDR2 SYGVKD. V gave up 5 bases and J gave up 4 bases, with 11 bases separating them. There are 13 residues in the CDR3. CDR3 in amino acids: CAISSGAGETQYF. The CDR3 region has the DNA TGTGCCATCAGTTCGGGGGCCGGAGAGACCCAGTACTTC.

This clonotype was detected ten times or more. The rearrangement links TRBV4-1 to TRBJ2-2; no definite D call. The V gene's germline CDR1 is MGHRA and CDR2 YSYEKL. Between the trimmed V and J ends, which lost 0 bases and 8 bases, there was a span of 16 bases. The CDR3 runs 16 residues. The CDR3 spells CASSQDGQAYWGELFF. The CDR3 DNA reads as TGCGCCAGCAGCCAAGATGGGCAGGCCTACTGGGGGGAGCTGTTTTTT.

This clonotype was counted at least ten times. The chain has TRBV7-2 and TRBJ2-3; 11 positions match TRBD2. Trimming at V came to 3 bases and at J to 5 bases, leaving 4 bases not matched to a gene. The V gene's germline CDR1 is SGHTA and CDR2 FQGNSA. The CDR3 sequence is 15 residues long. The CDR3 is CASSFDSGGEDTQYF. The CDR3 nucleotides read TGTGCCAGCAGCTTCGATAGCGGGGGGGAAGATACGCAGTATTTT.

This clonotype came up many times. The chain recombines TRBV10-3 with TRBJ2-7; weak D call: TRBD1 (6 bases). Per the germline V gene, CDR1 is ENHRY and CDR2 is SYGVKD. With 4 bases removed from V and 4 bases from J, the gap between germline ends came to 11 bases. The CDR3 spans 13 residues. The CDR3 sequence is CAISGGTGYEQYF. DNA of the CDR3: TGTGCCATCAGTGGGGGTACAGGGTACGAGCAGTACTTC.

In this sample, this clonotype turned up many times. The genes are TRBV4-1 and TRBJ2-7; the match to TRBD2 covers 10 bases. The CDR3 is 16 amino acids. Trimming cost V 1 base and J 3 bases; bases outside gene matches: 6. Germline V gives CDR1 MGHRA, CDR2 YSYEKL. The CDR3 reads CASSQVASGSYYEQYF. For the CDR3, the DNA is TGCGCCAGCAGCCAAGTTGCTAGCGGGAGCTACTACGAGCAGTACTTC.

This clonotype has a count of ten or more. Its ends do not fully match the called genes, so a read error is possible. This chain uses TRBV15 with TRBJ2-6; D ambiguous. The CDR3 runs to 14 residues. Germline V gives CDR1 LNHNV, CDR2 YYDKDF (reference sequence). CDR3 sequence (DNA): TGTGCTACCAGCAGAGATTCTGGGGCCAACGTCCTGACTTTC. Its protein is CATSRDSGANVLTF. Combining the CDR3 with reference TRBV15 and TRBJ2-6 gives the whole variable domain DAMVIQNPRYQVTQFGKPVTLSCSQTLNHNVMYWYQQKSSQAPKLLFHYYDKDFNNEADTPDNFQSRRPNTSFCFLDIRSPGLGDTAMYLCATSRDSGANVLTFGAGSRLTVL.

This clonotype has ten or more counts. The chain joins TRBV19 to TRBJ2-1; TRBD1 matches 9 bases. V lost 10 bases to trimming and J lost 7 bases; unmatched junction nucleotides: 5. This CDR3 contains 12 residues. The V gene's germline CDR1 is LNHDA and CDR2 SQIVND (reference sequence). CDR3 coding DNA: TGTGCCACAAGACAGGGGGGGAATGAGCAGTTCTTC. This gives the protein CATRQGGNEQFF.

This clonotype was counted at least ten times. The chain combines TRBV20-1 with TRBJ2-7; unclear D gene. The germline V gene has CDR1 DFQATT and CDR2 SNEGSKA (reference sequence). V was trimmed by 2 bases and J by 2 bases, leaving 7 bases between them. The CDR3 is 12 amino acids. DNA for the CDR3: TGCAGTGCTAGATTCGAAACCTACGAGCAGTACTTC. The encoded protein is CSARFETYEQYF.

The chain couples TRBV20-1 to TRBJ2-4; D is perhaps TRBD2 (5 bases). Germline CDR1 reads DFQATT; CDR2 reads SNEGSKA (reference sequence). Trimming removed 4 bases at V and 3 bases at J, with 10 bases between. CDR3 length: 13 amino acids. CDR3 DNA sequence: TGCAGTGCTACCGGGGTAGACAAAAACATTCAGTACTTC. It codes for CSATGVDKNIQYF.

This clonotype was detected many times. The chain carries TRBV7-9 and TRBJ2-5; D is undetermined. The germline CDR1 and CDR2 sequences are SEHNR and FQNEAQ (reference sequence). CDR3 length: 11 amino acids. V gave up 5 bases and J gave up 4 bases, with 5 bases separating them. CDR3 bases: TGTGCCAGCAGCCCCCCAGAGACCCAGTACTTC. Protein product: CASSPPETQYF.

The V gene is TRBV12-3 or TRBV12-4, the J gene TRBJ2-2; D is tentatively TRBD1 or TRBD2 (5 bases each). There are 16 residues in the CDR3. Trimming left V 1 base short and J 4 bases short, with 13 bases between. This chain's CDR3 is CASSLGGGRGTGELFF. Here the CDR3 DNA reads TGTGCCAGCAGTTTAGGCGGAGGTAGGGGCACCGGGGAGCTGTTTTTT.

In this sample, this clonotype turned up a few times. The chain joins TRBV12-3 or TRBV12-4 to TRBJ1-1; no reliable D call. This CDR3 spans 13 amino acids. V was shortened by 1 base and J by 4 bases, with 7 bases between the two germline ends. CDR3 nucleotides: TGTGCCAGCAGTTTAGTTATGGCCACTGAAGCTTTCTTT. Protein sequence: CASSLVMATEAFF.

There are many counts of this clonotype. The chain joins TRBV30 to TRBJ1-1; D is perhaps TRBD1 (6 bases). The CDR3 is 15 amino acids. V was clipped by 4 bases and J by 1 base, with 16 bases between them. In germline, CDR1 is GTSNPN, CDR2 SVGIG (reference sequence). The CDR3 DNA follows: TGTGCCTGGACCCTGTCGGGGGCGCGGAACACTGAAGCTTTCTTT. Its translation is CAWTLSGARNTEAFF.

This clonotype was observed many times. J is TRBJ1-6 and V is TRBV27; 9 positions agree with TRBD1. CDR3 length: 15 amino acids. The J segment lost 12 bases and the V segment lost 1 base, leaving 7 bases of the junction unmatched. CDR1 and CDR2 from the germline V gene are MNHEY and SMNVEV (reference sequence). The CDR3 protein is CASSLYSRDREPLHF. The CDR3 DNA reads as TGTGCCAGCAGTTTATATTCCCGGGACAGGGAACCCCTCCACTTT.

This clonotype was detected many times. The chain has TRBV18 and TRBJ1-4; D gene ambiguous. V was pared by 2 bases and J by 8 bases, with 15 bases between. The CDR3 contains 15 residues. The V gene's germline CDR1 is KGHSH and CDR2 LQKENI. CDR3 loop: CASSPTPARIEKLFF. CDR3 nucleotide sequence: TGTGCCAGCTCACCAACACCCGCTAGGATAGAAAAACTGTTTTTT.

The V and J genes are TRBV29-1 and TRBJ2-1; possible D gene TRBD1, 5 bases. The CDR3 is 14 amino acids. Trimming took off 4 bases at V and 7 bases at J, with 17 bases between the two ends. Germline V gene lookup returns CDR1 SQVTM and CDR2 ANQGSEA. CDR3 nucleotides: TGCAGCGTTGGGGGCTCGACAAGGTGGAATGAGCAGTTCTTC. Its protein is CSVGGSTRWNEQFF.

As regards this clonotype: This may be a read error: a much more frequent sequence differs by one nucleotide. V usage is TRBV20-1 and J usage is TRBJ2-1, with 9 bases matching TRBD1. The ends lost 6 bases at V and 13 bases at J; junction bases unmatched: 13. This CDR3 contains 13 residues. In germline, CDR1 is DFQATT, CDR2 SNEGSKA (reference sequence). This CDR3 reads CSASQLSGQGQFF. The DNA of the CDR3 is TGCAGTGCAAGTCAATTATCGGGACAGGGTCAGTTCTTC.

This clonotype has just a few counts. The J gene is TRBJ2-4, the V gene TRBV12-3 or TRBV12-4; D might be TRBD2 (5 bases). The CDR3 covers 15 residues. The V gene lost 8 bases and the J gene lost 0 bases, with 14 bases spanning the gap. Here the CDR3 DNA reads TGTGCCAGCGGAGGCTGGCGACTAGCCAAAAACATTCAGTACTTC. It translates to CASGGWRLAKNIQYF.

This clonotype was seen at least ten times. The germline gene is not matched at one end of the junction; a read error may be the cause. The chain uses TRBV28 and TRBJ2-7; 11 nucleotides line up with TRBD1. The CDR3 is 12 amino acids. From germline, CDR1 is MDHEN and CDR2 SYDVKM. The CDR3 DNA reads as TGTGCCAGCGGGACAGGGGGTACGGCAAGTGTCTTC. This encodes CASGTGGTASVF.